This TCR beta chain came from a study of blood T cell repertoires in COVID-19. Study summary: Sites in the United States, Italy and Spain provided acute and convalescent COVID-19 samples. PBMCs, B-cell-depleted T cells, or T cells were the source of the cDNA or gDNA that made up the material.

Per the original methods: Estimated nucleated cell counts came from reference gene primer amplification. Sequenced by immunoSEQ multiplex PCR; TCRdb stores in-frame clones only, minus some. Clonal size and the V and J genes are those of that table, whereas D and trimming came from the DNA. The sample records approximately 22,000 clones, around 92% being singletons. The sample was peripheral blood. This clonotype was obtained from a man aged 65-85 years with active COVID-19.

CDR3 sequence: CASSPGQLNYGYTF. DNA for the CDR3: TGTGCCAGCTCACCGGGACAGCTAAACTATGGCTACACCTTC. V usage is TRBV18 and J usage is TRBJ1-2; TRBD1 agrees at 7 bases. The CDR3 runs 14 residues. The J segment lost 2 bases and the V segment lost 3 bases, leaving 3 bases of the junction unmatched. The germline V gene has CDR1 KGHSH and CDR2 LQKENI. Full variable domain (missing parts from reference TRBV18 and TRBJ1-2): NAGVMQNPRHLVRRRGQEARLRCSPMKGHSHVYWYRQLPEEGLKFMVYLQKENIIDESGMPKERFSAEFPKEGPSILRIQQVVRGDSAAYFCASSPGQLNYGYTFGSGTRLTVV.